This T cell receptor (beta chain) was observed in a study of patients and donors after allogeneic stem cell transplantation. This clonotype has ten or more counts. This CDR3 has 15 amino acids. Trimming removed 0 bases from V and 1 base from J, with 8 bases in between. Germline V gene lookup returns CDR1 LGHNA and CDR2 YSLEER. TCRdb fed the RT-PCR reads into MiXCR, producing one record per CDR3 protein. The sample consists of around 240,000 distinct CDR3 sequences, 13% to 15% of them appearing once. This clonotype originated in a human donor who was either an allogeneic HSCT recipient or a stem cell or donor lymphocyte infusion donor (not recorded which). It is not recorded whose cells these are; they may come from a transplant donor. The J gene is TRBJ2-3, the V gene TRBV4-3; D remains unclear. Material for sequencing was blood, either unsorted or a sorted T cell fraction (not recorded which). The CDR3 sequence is CASSQEGLGTDTQYF. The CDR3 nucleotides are TGCGCCAGCAGCCAAGAGGGTCTAGGCACAGATACGCAGTATTTT.